Each of the 18 T cell receptor beta chains below was sequenced from the same sample in a study of siplizumab effects on memory and regulatory T cells (dated by TCRdb to the late 2010s). The library came from the immunoSEQ multiplex PCR assay. TCRdb holds this immuneACCESS table with in-frame rearrangements only. Some clones are missing; in checked studies, unresolved V genes explain under half, and the rest has no known cause. The sample table shows 90,000 to 120,000 clones, and about 91% are seen once. Around 0.73% of the sample is taken by the ten largest. Sequenced sample: Tregs sorted from blood. These receptors were taken from a human donor in good health.

CDR3 in DNA: TGTGCCAGCAGCTCCACAGGCGGGCGAGGCACTGAAGCTTTCTTT. Translating gives CASSSTGGRGTEAFF. The chain combines TRBV7-3 with TRBJ1-1; TRBD1 might be the D (5 bases). This CDR3 contains 15 residues. Germline CDR1 and CDR2: SGHTA and FQGTGA. Trimming removed 4 bases from V and 4 bases from J, with 16 bases in between.

This chain uses TRBV19 with TRBJ1-2; TRBD1 is a possible D gene (5 bases). The V and J ends lost 7 bases and 3 bases respectively, with 12 bases between them. The CDR3 runs to 13 residues. Germline lookup yields CDR1 LNHDA and CDR2 SQIVND (reference sequence). CDR3 loop: CASTKGFDYGYTF. The CDR3 region has the DNA TGTGCCAGTACCAAGGGGTTCGACTATGGCTACACCTTC.

CDR3 bases: TGTGCCAGCAGTTTCAGACTCGGAGAGGGTGAAGCTTTCTTT. It yields the protein CASSFRLGEGEAFF. The chain combines TRBV7-9 with TRBJ1-1; D gene ambiguous. This CDR3 comprises 14 residues. Trimming took 6 bases from V and 7 from J, leaving 18 bases between them. Germline V gene sequence: CDR1 SEHNR, CDR2 FQNEAQ (reference sequence).

The sample holds a few counts of this clone. The chain recombines TRBV7-9 with TRBJ2-7; tentatively, D is TRBD1 (7 bases). Germline V gene sequence: CDR1 SEHNR, CDR2 FQNEAQ (reference sequence). V lost 5 bases and J 4 bases, leaving 18 bases between the germline ends. The CDR3 contains 15 residues. The CDR3 coding sequence is TGTGCCAGCAGCGCACGTGGAGGGGGCTATTACGAGCAGTACTTC. It codes for CASSARGGGYYEQYF.

The CDR3 DNA reads TGCGCCAGCAGCTTAGGACTAGCGGACTACACAGATACGCAGTATTTT. It specifies CASSLGLADYTDTQYF. This sequence joins TRBV5-1 and TRBJ2-3; TRBD2 matches at 10 bases. Germline V gives CDR1 SGHRS, CDR2 YFSETQ. The CDR3 sequence is 16 residues long. The trim removed 2 bases at V and 2 bases at J, leaving 5 bases unmatched.

The V gene is TRBV29-1, the J gene TRBJ2-7; TRBD1 agrees at 9 bases. The CDR3 has 14 residues. With V trimmed by 3 bases and J by 4 bases, 7 bases remained unmatched. CDR1 is SQVTM, CDR2 ANQGSEA, per germline. DNA of the CDR3: TGCAGCGTTGACCTCGGGACAGGGAGGTACGAGCAGTACTTC. The encoded protein is CSVDLGTGRYEQYF.

The V call is TRBV27, the J call TRBJ1-2, with D possibly being TRBD1 (5 bases). The CDR3 contains 13 residues. CDR1 MNHEY and CDR2 SMNVEV come from the germline V gene (reference sequence). Trimming took 7 bases from V and 3 from J, leaving 12 bases between them. CDR3 sequence reads: CASKRQGDYGYTF. The CDR3 DNA reads as TGTGCCAGCAAGCGGCAGGGAGACTATGGCTACACCTTC.

The J gene is TRBJ2-7, the V gene TRBV2; the match to TRBD1 covers 8 bases. The CDR3 spans 17 residues. Germline CDR1 SNHLY, CDR2 FYNNEI. V gave up 5 bases and J gave up 0 bases; unmatched junction bases: 12. CDR3 sequence (DNA): TGTGCCAGCAGTCCCCTTTCGGGACAGGTCTTCTCCTACGAGCAGTACTTC. As protein: CASSPLSGQVFSYEQYF. Full variable domain (rest looked up from reference TRBV2 and TRBJ2-7): EPEVTQTPSHQVTQMGQEVILRCVPISNHLYFYWYRQILGQKVEFLVSFYNNEISEKSEIFDDQFSVERPDGSNFTLKIRSTKLEDSAMYFCASSPLSGQVFSYEQYFGPGTRLTVT.

The chain has TRBV10-1 and TRBJ2-1; either TRBD1 or TRBD2 may fit D (7 bases each). This CDR3 comprises 17 residues. Trimming removed 3 bases from V and 0 bases from J, with 15 bases in between. Germline loops: CDR1 WNHNN, CDR2 SYGVQD (reference sequence). CDR3 loop: CASSDPGGAGSYNEQFF. The CDR3 DNA follows: TGCGCCAGCAGTGACCCAGGGGGGGCAGGCTCCTACAATGAGCAGTTCTTC.

Remarks on this clone: The same CDR3 also results from other DNA sequences found in this sample. The V gene is TRBV19, the J gene TRBJ1-5; 10 nucleotides line up with TRBD1. J lost 2 bases, V lost 5 bases, and 0 bases had no gene match. Germline CDR1 and CDR2: LNHDA and SQIVND (reference sequence). The CDR3 spans 14 residues. The CDR3 sequence is CASSGTGGNQPQHF. CDR3 sequence (DNA): TGTGCCAGTAGTGGGACAGGGGGCAATCAGCCCCAGCATTTT.

The chain uses TRBV2 and TRBJ2-6; a weak D match, TRBD2 (5 bases). V was clipped by 6 bases and J by 0 bases, with 6 bases between them. The germline V gene encodes CDR1 SNHLY and CDR2 FYNNEI. The CDR3 has 14 residues. DNA for the CDR3: TGTGCCAGCAGCGGGATCTCTGGGGCCAACGTCCTGACTTTC. Its protein product is CASSGISGANVLTF.

Regarding this clone: Additional DNA sequences in this sample encode the identical CDR3. The chain employs TRBV7-2 and TRBJ2-6; D is undetermined. This CDR3 is 15 amino acids long. CDR1 is SGHTA and CDR2 is FQGNSA in the germline V gene. The germline V and J ends were trimmed by 7 bases and 4 bases, with 14 bases remaining between them. The CDR3 DNA reads TGTGCCAGCACCCGTTGGCACTCGGGGGCCAACGTCCTGACTTTC. It is translated as CASTRWHSGANVLTF.

The rearrangement links TRBV19 to TRBJ2-5; 7 nucleotides match TRBD2. Germline lookup yields CDR1 LNHDA and CDR2 SQIVND (reference sequence). The CDR3 runs 13 residues. Germline trimming cut 6 bases from V and 11 bases from J; bases unmatched to any gene: 12. The chain's CDR3 is CASSKRGAGEQYF. CDR3 nucleotides: TGTGCCAGTAGCAAACGCGGGGCGGGAGAGCAGTACTTC.

V usage is TRBV4-2 and J usage is TRBJ1-3; no clear D gene. V lost 3 bases to trimming and J lost 2 bases, with 17 bases between them. The CDR3 is 17 amino acids. Germline V gene sequence: CDR1 LGHNA, CDR2 YNFKEQ. CDR3 protein: CASSQRPPFIAGNTIYF. Here the CDR3 DNA reads TGTGCCAGCAGCCAGCGGCCCCCGTTTATAGCTGGAAACACCATATATTTT.

V usage is TRBV29-1 and J usage is TRBJ1-2; 8 nucleotides align to TRBD1. V lost 5 bases and J lost 4; bases outside the gene matches: 9. The CDR3 extends over 14 amino acids. Germline V CDR1 and CDR2: SQVTM, ANQGSEA. The CDR3 DNA reads TGCAGCGTTACTACAGGGGGAGAACCCTATGGCTACACCTTC. This sequence encodes CSVTTGGEPYGYTF. Together with reference TRBV29-1 and TRBJ1-2, the CDR3 gives the full variable domain: SAVISQKPSRDICQRGTSLTIQCQVDSQVTMMFWYRQQPGQSLTLIATANQGSEATYESGFVIDKFPISRPNLTFSTLTVSNMSPEDSSIYLCSVTTGGEPYGYTFGSGTRLTVV.

In DNA, the CDR3 is TGCAGTGCTAGGGCAGAGGTGACCCAGTACTTC. Its translation is CSARAEVTQYF. The V and J genes are TRBV20-1 and TRBJ2-5; no definite D call. Germline loops: CDR1 DFQATT, CDR2 SNEGSKA (reference sequence). The CDR3 contains 11 residues. V lost 3 bases and J 7 bases, leaving 9 bases between the germline ends.

V is TRBV27 and J is TRBJ2-1, with 8 bases fitting TRBD2. The V gene's germline CDR1 is MNHEY and CDR2 SMNVEV (reference sequence). V was clipped by 6 bases and J by 4 bases; unmatched bases: 11. The CDR3 is made up of 16 amino acids. The chain's CDR3 is CASRGSSGKRYNEQFF. The CDR3 nucleotides read TGTGCCAGCAGAGGCAGTAGCGGGAAACGGTACAATGAGCAGTTCTTC.

This chain links TRBV18 with TRBJ1-2; D ambiguous. From germline, CDR1 is KGHSH and CDR2 LQKENI. The ends were cut back, 2 bases at V and 0 bases at J, with 13 bases in the middle. The CDR3 consists of 16 residues. The CDR3 DNA sequence: TGTGCCAGCTCACCAGTGGGAGGGCTGTCTAACTATGGCTACACCTTC. Protein: CASSPVGGLSNYGYTF.